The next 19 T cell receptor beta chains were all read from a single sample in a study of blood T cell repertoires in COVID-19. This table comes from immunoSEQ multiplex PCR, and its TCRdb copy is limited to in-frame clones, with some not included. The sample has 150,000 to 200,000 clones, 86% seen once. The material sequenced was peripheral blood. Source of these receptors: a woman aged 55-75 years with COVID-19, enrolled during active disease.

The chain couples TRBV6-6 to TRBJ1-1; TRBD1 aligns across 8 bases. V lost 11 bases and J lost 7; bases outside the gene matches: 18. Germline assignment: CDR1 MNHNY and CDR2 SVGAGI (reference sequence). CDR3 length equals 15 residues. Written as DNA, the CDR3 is TGTGCCGGGTTAGGACAGGGCCAAGGGGGGGGTGAAGCTTTCTTT. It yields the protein CAGLGQGQGGGEAFF.

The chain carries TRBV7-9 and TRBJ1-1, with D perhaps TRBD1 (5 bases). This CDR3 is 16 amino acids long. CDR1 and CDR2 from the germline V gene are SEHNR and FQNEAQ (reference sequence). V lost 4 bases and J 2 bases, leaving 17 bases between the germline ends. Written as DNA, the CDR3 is TGTGCCAGCAGCTCACGCCGACGGACACCAAACACTGAAGCTTTCTTT. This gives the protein CASSSRRRTPNTEAFF.

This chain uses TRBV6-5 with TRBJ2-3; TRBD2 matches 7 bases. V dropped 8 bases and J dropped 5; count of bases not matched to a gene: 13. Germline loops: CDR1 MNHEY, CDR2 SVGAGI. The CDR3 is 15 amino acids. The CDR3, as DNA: TGTGCCAGCGGCCATGGGGGAGGGATAGGAGATACGCAGTATTTT. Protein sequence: CASGHGGGIGDTQYF.

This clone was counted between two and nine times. CDR3 in amino acids: CASSQEVPAGAGGPYYEQYF. As DNA, the CDR3 is TGCGCCAGCAGCCAAGAAGTTCCAGCCGGGGCGGGAGGTCCCTACTACGAGCAGTACTTC. The rearrangement links TRBV4-3 to TRBJ2-7; TRBD2 aligns across 8 bases. The CDR3 runs to 20 residues. V was pared by 0 bases and J by 3 bases, with 19 bases of the junction left unmatched. CDR1 is LGHNA, CDR2 YSLEER, per germline.

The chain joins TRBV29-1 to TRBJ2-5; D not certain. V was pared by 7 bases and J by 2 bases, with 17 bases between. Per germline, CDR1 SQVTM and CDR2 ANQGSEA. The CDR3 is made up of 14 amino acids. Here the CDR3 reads CSAITGSTQETQYF. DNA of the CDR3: TGCAGCGCCATAACCGGGTCTACTCAAGAGACCCAGTACTTC.

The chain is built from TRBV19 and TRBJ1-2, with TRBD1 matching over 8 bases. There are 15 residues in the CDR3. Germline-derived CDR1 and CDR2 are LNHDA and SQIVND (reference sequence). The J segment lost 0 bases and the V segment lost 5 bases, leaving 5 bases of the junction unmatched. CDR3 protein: CASSQGQGSNYGYTF. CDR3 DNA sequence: TGTGCCAGTAGTCAAGGACAGGGATCTAACTATGGCTACACCTTC.

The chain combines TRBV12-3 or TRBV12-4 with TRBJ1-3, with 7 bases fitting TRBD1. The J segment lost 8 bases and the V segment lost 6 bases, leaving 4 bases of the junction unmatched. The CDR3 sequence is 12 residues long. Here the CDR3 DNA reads TGTGCCAGCAGCAGGGGGGTCCACACCATATATTTT. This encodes CASSRGVHTIYF.

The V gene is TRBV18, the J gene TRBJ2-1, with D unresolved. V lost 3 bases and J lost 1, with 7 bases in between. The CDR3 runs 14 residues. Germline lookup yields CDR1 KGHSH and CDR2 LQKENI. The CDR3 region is CASSPSSSYNEQFF. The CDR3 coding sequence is TGTGCCAGCTCACCTAGTAGTTCCTACAATGAGCAGTTCTTC.

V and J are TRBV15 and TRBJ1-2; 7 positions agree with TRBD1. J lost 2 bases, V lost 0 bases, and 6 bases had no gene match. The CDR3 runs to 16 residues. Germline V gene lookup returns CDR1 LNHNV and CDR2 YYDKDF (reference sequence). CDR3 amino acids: CATSRDTTGTNYGYTF. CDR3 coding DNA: TGTGCCACCAGCAGAGATACGACAGGGACCAACTATGGCTACACCTTC.

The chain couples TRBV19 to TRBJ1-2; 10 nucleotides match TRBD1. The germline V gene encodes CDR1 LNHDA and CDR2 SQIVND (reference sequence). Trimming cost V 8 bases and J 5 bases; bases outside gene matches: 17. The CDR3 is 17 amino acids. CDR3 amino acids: CASESPGQGSAFYGYTF. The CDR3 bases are TGTGCCAGTGAGAGTCCGGGACAGGGGTCGGCTTTTTATGGCTACACCTTC.

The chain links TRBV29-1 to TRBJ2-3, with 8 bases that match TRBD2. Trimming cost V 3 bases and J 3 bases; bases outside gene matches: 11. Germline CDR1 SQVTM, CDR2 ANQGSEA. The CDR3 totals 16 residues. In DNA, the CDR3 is TGCAGCGTTGAGGCGGAGCGGGAGAAGAAGACAGATACGCAGTATTTT. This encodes CSVEAEREKKTDTQYF.

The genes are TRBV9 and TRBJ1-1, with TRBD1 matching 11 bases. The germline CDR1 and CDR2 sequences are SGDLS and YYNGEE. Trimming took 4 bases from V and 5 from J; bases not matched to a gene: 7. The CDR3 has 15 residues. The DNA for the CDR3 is TGTGCCAGCAGCACCCAGGGACAGGGGGGGACTGAAGCTTTCTTT. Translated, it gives CASSTQGQGGTEAFF.

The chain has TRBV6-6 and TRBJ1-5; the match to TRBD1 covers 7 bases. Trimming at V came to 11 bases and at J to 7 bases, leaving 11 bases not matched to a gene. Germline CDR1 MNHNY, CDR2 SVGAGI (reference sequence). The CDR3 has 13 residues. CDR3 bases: TGTGCCGCCCGACAGGGTACGGGGCAGCCCCAGCATTTT. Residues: CAARQGTGQPQHF.

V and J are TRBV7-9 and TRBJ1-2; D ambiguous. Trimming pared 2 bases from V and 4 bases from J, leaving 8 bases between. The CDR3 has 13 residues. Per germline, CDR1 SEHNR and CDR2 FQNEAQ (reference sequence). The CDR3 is CASSLKEVYGYTF. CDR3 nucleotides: TGTGCCAGCAGCTTAAAAGAGGTCTATGGCTACACCTTC.

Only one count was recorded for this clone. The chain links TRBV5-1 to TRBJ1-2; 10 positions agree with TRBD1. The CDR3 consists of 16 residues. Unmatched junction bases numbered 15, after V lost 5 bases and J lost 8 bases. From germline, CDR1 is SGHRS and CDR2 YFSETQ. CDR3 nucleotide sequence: TGCGCCAGCAGTATCCTCCCGGGACAGGGGTCGGGGGGCTACACCTTC. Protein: CASSILPGQGSGGYTF.

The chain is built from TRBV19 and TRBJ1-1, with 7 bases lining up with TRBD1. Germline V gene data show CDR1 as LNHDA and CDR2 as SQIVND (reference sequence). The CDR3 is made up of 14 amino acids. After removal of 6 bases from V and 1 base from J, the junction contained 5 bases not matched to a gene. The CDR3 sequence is CASRTGDTNTEAFF. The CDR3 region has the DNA TGTGCCAGTAGAACAGGGGACACGAACACTGAAGCTTTCTTT.

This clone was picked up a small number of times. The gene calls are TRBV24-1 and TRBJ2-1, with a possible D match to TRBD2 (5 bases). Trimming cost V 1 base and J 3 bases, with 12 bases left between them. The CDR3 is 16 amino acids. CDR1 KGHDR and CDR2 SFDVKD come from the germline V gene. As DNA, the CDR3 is TGTGCCACCAGTGATTTATCCGGGAACGGCTACAATGAGCAGTTCTTC. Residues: CATSDLSGNGYNEQFF.

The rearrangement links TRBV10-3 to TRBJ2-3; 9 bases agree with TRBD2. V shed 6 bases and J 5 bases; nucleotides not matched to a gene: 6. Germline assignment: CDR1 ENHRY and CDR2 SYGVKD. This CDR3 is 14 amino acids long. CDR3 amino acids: CAIRGGRAGDTQYF. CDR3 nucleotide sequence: TGTGCCATCAGGGGCGGGAGGGCCGGAGATACGCAGTATTTT.

The CDR3 here is CASSESRTGEISYEQYF. CDR3 coding DNA: TGCGCCAGCAGTGAGTCGAGGACAGGAGAAATTTCCTACGAGCAGTACTTC. V is TRBV10-1 and J is TRBJ2-7; 7 positions agree with TRBD1. CDR1 and CDR2 from the germline V gene are WNHNN and SYGVQD (reference sequence). This CDR3 has 17 amino acids. Unmatched junction bases numbered 9, after V lost 0 bases and J lost 1 base.